This is a list of T cell receptor beta chains from one sample in a study of T cell responses to AZD1222 COVID-19 vaccine. Method: immunoSEQ multiplex PCR; TCRdb's copy keeps in-frame clones and lacks some. The data contain around 53,000 clones, 65% to 90% of them singletons. The specimen was peripheral blood, collected 28 days after the second AZD1222 dose. Receptors were obtained from an adult who received the AZD1222 COVID-19 vaccine. CDR3s include the opening cysteine and the closing phenylalanine or tryptophan. The D gene is left open where the match is weak.

J,V,D,CDR3
TRBJ2-7,TRBV7-2,TRBD2,CASSTSGRRLEQYF
TRBJ2-7,TRBV5-1,TRBD2,CASSLGGLAGGPGYEQYF
TRBJ2-1,TRBV27,TRBD2,CASRPLAGGPNEQFF
TRBJ1-4,TRBV14,NA,CASSQVSGSRWNEKLFF
TRBJ2-1,TRBV2,NA,CASSETAVSYNEQFF
TRBJ2-2,TRBV7-9,TRBD2,CASSPRLAGTNTGELFF
TRBJ2-7,TRBV7-2,TRBD1,CASSRTRDRGRYEQYF
TRBJ2-7,TRBV7-4,NA,CASSLTYEQYF
TRBJ2-3,TRBV5-6,NA,CASSRGDTQYF
TRBJ1-2,TRBV6-1,TRBD1,CASSEQQGIYGYTF
TRBJ2-3,TRBV7-9,TRBD2,CASSGGTSGSTDTQYF
TRBJ2-7,TRBV6-5,TRBD2,CASTGTSGTNEQYF
TRBJ1-1,TRBV9,NA,CASSPRVSNTEAFF
TRBJ2-1,TRBV21-1,NA,CASSKGTTGPYNEQFF
TRBJ2-7,TRBV5-1,TRBD1,CASSLDGTASYEQYF
TRBJ1-6,TRBV7-9,TRBD1,CASSNTGGSPLHF
TRBJ2-1,TRBV6-4,NA,CASSEQGHYNEQFF
TRBJ1-5,TRBV6-5,NA,CASSPGESNQPQHF
TRBJ2-1,TRBV19,NA,CASRGTVDAHNEQFF
TRBJ2-3,TRBV7-3,NA,CASSLTPDTQYF
TRBJ1-2,TRBV10-2,TRBD1,CASSGGQGAQGYTF
TRBJ1-3,TRBV2,TRBD1,CASSGDRGTSGNTIYF